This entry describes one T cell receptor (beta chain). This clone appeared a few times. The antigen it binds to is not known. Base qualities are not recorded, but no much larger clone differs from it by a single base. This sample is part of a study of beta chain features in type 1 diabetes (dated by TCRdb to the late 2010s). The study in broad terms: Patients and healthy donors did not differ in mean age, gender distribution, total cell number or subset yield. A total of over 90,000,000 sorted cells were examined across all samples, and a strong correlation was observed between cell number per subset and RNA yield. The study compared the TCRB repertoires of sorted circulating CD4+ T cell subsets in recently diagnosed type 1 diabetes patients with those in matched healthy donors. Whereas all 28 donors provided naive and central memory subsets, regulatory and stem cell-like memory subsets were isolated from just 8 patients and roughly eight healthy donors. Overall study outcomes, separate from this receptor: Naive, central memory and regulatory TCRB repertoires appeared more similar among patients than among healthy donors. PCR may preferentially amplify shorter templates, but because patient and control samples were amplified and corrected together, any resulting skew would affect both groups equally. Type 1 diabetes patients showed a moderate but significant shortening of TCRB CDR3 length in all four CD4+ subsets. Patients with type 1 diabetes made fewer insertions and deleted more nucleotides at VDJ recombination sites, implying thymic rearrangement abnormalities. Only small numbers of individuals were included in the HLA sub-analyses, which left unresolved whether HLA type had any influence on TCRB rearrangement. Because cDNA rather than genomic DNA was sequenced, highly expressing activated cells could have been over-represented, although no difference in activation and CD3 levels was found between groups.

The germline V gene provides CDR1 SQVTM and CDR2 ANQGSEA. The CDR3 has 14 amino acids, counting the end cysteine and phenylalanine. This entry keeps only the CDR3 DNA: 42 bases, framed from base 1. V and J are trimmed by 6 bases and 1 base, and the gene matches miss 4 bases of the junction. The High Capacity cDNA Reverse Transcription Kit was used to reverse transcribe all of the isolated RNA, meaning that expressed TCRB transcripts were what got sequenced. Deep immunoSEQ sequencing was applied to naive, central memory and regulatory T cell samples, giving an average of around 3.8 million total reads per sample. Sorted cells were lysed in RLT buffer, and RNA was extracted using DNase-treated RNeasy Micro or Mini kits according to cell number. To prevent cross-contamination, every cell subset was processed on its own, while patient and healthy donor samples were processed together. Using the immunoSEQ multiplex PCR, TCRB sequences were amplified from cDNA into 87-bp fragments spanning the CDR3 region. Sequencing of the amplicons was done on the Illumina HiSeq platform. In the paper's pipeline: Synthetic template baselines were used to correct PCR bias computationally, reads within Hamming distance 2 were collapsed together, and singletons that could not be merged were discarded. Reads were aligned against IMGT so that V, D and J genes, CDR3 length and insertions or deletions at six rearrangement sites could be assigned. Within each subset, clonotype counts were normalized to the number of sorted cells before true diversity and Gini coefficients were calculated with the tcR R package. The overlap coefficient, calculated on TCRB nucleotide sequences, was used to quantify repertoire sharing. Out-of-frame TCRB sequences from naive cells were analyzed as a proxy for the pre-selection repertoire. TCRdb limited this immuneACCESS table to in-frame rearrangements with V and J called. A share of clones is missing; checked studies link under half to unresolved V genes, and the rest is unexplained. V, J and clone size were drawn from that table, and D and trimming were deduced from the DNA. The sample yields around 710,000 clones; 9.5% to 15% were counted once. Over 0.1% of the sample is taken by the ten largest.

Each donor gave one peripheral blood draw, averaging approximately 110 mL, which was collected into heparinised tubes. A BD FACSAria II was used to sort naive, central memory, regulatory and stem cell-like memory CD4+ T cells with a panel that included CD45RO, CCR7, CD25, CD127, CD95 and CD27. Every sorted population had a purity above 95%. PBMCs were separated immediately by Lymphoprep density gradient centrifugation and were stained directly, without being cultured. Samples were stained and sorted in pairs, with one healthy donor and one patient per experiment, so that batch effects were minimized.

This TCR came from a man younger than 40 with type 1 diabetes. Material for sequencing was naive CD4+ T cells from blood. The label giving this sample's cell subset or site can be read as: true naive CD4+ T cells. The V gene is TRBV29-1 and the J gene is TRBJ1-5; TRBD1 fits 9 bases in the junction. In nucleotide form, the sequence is TGCAGCGTCTCGACAGGGGGGAGCAATCAGCCCCAGCATTTT. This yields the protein CSVSTGGSNQPQHF. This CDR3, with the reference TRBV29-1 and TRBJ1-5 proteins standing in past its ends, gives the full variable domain SAVISQKPSRDICQRGTSLTIQCQVDSQVTMMFWYRQQPGQSLTLIATANQGSEATYESGFVIDKFPISRPNLTFSTLTVSNMSPEDSSIYLCSVSTGGSNQPQHFGDGTRLSIL.